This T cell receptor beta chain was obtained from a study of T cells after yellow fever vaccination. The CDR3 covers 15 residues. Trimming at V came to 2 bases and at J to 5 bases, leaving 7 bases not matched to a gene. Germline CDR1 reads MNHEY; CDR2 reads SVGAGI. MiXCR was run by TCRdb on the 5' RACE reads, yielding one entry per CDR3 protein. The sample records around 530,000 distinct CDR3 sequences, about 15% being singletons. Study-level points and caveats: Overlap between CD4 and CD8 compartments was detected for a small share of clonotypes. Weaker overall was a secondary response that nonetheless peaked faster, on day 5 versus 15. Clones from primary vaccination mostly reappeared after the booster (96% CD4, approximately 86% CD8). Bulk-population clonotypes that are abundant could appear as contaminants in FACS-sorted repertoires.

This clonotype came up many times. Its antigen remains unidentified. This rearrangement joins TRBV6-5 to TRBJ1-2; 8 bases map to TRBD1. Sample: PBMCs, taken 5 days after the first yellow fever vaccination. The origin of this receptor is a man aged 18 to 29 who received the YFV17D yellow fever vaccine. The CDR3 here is CASSYPGQGLYGYTF. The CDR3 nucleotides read TGTGCCAGCAGTTACCCCGGACAGGGACTATATGGCTACACCTTC.